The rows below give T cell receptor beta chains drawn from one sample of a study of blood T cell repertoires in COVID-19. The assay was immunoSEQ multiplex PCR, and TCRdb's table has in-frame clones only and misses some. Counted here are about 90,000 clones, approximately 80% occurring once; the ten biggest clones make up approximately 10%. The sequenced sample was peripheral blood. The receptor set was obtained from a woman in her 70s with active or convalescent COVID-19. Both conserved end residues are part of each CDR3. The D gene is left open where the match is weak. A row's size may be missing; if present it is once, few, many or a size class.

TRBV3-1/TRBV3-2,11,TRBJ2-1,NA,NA,CASSQGGPQFF,TGTGCCAGCAGCCAAGGGGGGCCACAGTTCTTC
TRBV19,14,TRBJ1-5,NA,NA,CASSIGRANQPQHF,TGTGCCAGTAGTATAGGCAGGGCTAATCAGCCCCAGCATTTT
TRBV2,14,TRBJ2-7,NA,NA,CASSEARGGYEQYF,TGTGCCAGCAGTGAAGCGCGGGGCGGGTACGAGCAGTACTTC
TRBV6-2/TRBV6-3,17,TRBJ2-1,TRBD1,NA,CASSYGRGRGSYNEQFF,TGTGCCAGCAGTTACGGTAGGGGGCGAGGCTCCTACAATGAGCAGTTCTTC
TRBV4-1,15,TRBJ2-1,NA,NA,CASSQDGQGYNEQFF,TGCGCCAGCAGCCAAGATGGGCAGGGATACAATGAGCAGTTCTTC
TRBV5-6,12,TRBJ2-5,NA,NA,CASSRDQETQYF,TGTGCCAGCAGCCGGGACCAAGAGACCCAGTACTTC
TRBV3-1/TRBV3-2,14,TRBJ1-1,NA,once,CASSARQVNTEAFF,TGTGCCAGCAGCGCCCGACAGGTGAACACTGAAGCTTTCTTT
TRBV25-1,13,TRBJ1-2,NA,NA,CASSGGTAYGYTF,TGTGCCAGCAGTGGAGGGACTGCGTATGGCTACACCTTC
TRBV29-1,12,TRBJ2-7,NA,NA,CSVSRGDYEQYF,TGCAGCGTCAGTCGGGGAGACTACGAGCAGTACTTC
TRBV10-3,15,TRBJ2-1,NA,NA,CAISEGGAKYNEQFF,TGTGCCATCAGTGAGGGAGGAGCTAAATACAATGAGCAGTTCTTC
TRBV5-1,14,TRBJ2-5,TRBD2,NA,CASGKGGAGETQYF,TGCGCCAGCGGAAAGGGAGGGGCTGGGGAGACCCAGTACTTC
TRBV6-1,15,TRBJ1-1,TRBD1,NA,CASSEAGQVNTEAFF,TGTGCCAGCAGTGAAGCAGGACAGGTAAACACTGAAGCTTTCTTT
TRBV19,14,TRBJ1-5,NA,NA,CASQPLGGGQPQHF,TGTGCCAGTCAGCCTCTGGGGGGAGGTCAGCCCCAGCATTTT
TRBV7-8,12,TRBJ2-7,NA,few,CASSLTGFEQYF,TGTGCCAGCAGCTTAACAGGGTTCGAGCAGTACTTC
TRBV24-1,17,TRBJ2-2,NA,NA,CATSDPEGSVYTGELFF,TGTGCCACCAGTGACCCTGAGGGCAGTGTCTACACCGGGGAGCTGTTTTTT
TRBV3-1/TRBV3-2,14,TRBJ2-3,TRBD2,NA,CASGSGGATDTQYF,TGTGCCAGCGGAAGCGGGGGGGCCACAGATACGCAGTATTTT
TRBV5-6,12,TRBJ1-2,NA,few,CASSIRESGYTF,TGTGCCAGCAGCATCCGGGAGAGTGGCTACACCTTC
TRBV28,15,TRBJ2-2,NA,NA,CASSLGGGGTGELFF,TGTGCCAGCAGTTTAGGGGGGGGCGGCACCGGGGAGCTGTTTTTT
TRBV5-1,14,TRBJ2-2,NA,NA,CASAVAAFTGELFF,TGCGCCAGCGCGGTAGCGGCCTTCACCGGGGAGCTGTTTTTT
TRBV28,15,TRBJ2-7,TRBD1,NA,CASSPGTVVSYEQYF,TGTGCCAGCAGTCCTGGGACAGTTGTATCCTACGAGCAGTACTTC
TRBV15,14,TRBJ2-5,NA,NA,CATSRGTVQETQYF,TGTGCCACCAGCAGAGGGACAGTTCAAGAGACCCAGTACTTC
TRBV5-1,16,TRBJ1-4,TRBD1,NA,CASSPGGQGAMEKLFF,TGCGCCAGCAGCCCGGGGGGTCAGGGGGCGATGGAAAAACTGTTTTTT
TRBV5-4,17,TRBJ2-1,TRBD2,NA,CASSANSGGAVYNEQFF,TGTGCCAGCAGCGCCAATAGCGGGGGGGCGGTCTACAATGAGCAGTTCTTC
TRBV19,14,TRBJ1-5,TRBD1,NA,CASSMDRGTQPQHF,TGTGCCAGTAGTATGGACAGGGGGACGCAGCCCCAGCATTTT
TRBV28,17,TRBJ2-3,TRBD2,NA,CASTLGVAGPGTDTQYF,TGTGCCAGCACCCTTGGGGTAGCGGGGCCGGGCACAGATACGCAGTATTTT
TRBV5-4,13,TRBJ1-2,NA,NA,CASSFPGNYGYTF,TGTGCCAGCAGCTTTCCCGGGAACTATGGCTACACCTTC
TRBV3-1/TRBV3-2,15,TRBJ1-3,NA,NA,CASSQRGYGGNTIYF,TGTGCCAGCAGCCAAAGAGGGTACGGTGGAAACACCATATATTTT
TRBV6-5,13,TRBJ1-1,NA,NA,CASSYNRNTEAFF,TGTGCCAGCAGTTACAACAGAAACACTGAAGCTTTCTTT
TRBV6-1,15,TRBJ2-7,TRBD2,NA,CASSEATGLAREQYF,TGTGCCAGCAGTGAAGCGACTGGACTAGCCCGCGAGCAGTACTTC
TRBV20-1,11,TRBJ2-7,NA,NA,CSAGQPGEQYF,TGCAGTGCTGGACAGCCGGGCGAGCAGTACTTC
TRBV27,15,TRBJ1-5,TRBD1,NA,CASSRNTGDNQPQHF,TGTGCCAGCAGCCGCAATACAGGGGACAATCAGCCCCAGCATTTT
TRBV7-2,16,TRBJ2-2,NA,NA,CASSLRQRANTGELFF,TGTGCCAGCAGCTTACGGCAGCGGGCGAACACCGGGGAGCTGTTTTTT
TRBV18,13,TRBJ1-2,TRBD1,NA,CASSQGQRYGYTF,TGTGCCAGCTCTCAGGGACAGAGGTATGGCTACACCTTC
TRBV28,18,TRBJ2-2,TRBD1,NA,CASRHPGTARANTGELFF,TGTGCCAGCAGACACCCCGGGACAGCGAGAGCGAACACCGGGGAGCTGTTTTTT
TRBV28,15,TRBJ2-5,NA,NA,CASSSGRGNRETQYF,TGTGCCAGCAGTTCGGGTAGGGGGAATAGGGAGACCCAGTACTTC
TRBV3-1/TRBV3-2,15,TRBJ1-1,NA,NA,CASSQGVIRWGGAFF,TGTGCCAGCAGCCAAGGGGTCATTCGGTGGGGGGGAGCTTTCTTT
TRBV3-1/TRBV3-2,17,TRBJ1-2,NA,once,CASSPRGGDTSNYGYTF,TGTGCCAGCAGCCCTCGGGGGGGGGACACTTCTAACTATGGCTACACCTTC
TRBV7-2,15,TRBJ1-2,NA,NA,CASSLGQLRNYGYTF,TGTGCCAGCAGCTTAGGGCAGCTGAGGAACTATGGCTACACCTTC
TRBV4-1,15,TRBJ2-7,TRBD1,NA,CASSQYGQGAGEQYF,TGCGCCAGCAGCCAATATGGGCAGGGGGCGGGCGAGCAGTACTTC
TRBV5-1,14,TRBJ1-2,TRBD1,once,CASSSGTANYGYTF,TGCGCCAGCAGTTCTGGGACAGCCAACTATGGCTACACCTTC
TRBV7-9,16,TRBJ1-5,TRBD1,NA,CASSLGDSLSNQPQHF,TGTGCCAGCAGCTTGGGGGACAGCCTTAGCAATCAGCCCCAGCATTTT
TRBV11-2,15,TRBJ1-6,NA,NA,CASSPAGSHNSPLHF,TGTGCCAGCAGCCCGGCAGGGTCCCATAATTCACCCCTCCACTTT
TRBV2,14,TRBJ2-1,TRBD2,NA,CASSQRGGYNEQFF,TGTGCCAGCAGCCAACGGGGGGGATACAATGAGCAGTTCTTC
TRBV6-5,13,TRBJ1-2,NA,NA,CASRGRAINGYTF,TGTGCCAGCAGAGGCAGGGCCATAAATGGCTACACCTTC
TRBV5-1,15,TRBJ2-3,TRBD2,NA,CASSISGGVSDTQYF,TGCGCCAGCAGCATTAGCGGGGGGGTTTCAGATACGCAGTATTTT
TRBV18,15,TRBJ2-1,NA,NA,CASSPLRTAYNEQFF,TGTGCCAGCTCACCTCTTCGAACAGCCTACAATGAGCAGTTCTTC
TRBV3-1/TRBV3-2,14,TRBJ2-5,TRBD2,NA,CASSGLAGVETQYF,TGTGCCAGCAGCGGACTAGCGGGGGTTGAGACCCAGTACTTC